The 25 T cell receptor beta chains below come from one sample, sequenced in a study of tissue T cells after allogeneic stem cell transplantation. Described time point: mouse harvest day 14 after allogeneic transplant. The graft held 10^6 splenic CD5+ T cells and 10^7 T-cell-depleted bone marrow cells. Measured with immunoSEQ multiplex PCR; TCRdb has only the in-frame clones, and not every one. The sample shows several thousand clones, 40% to 55% of them seen only once. What was sequenced was gut tissue. Source of these receptors: a female BALB/c mouse given C57BL/6 T cells with graft-versus-host disease after an allogeneic hematopoietic cell transplant.

Remarks on this clone: Here the gene names and germline are mouse. With the read ending 1 residue before the CDR3 end, the germline J gene is used to fill in that end. V usage is TRBV3 and J usage is TRBJ2-7, with TRBD1 matching 7 bases. The CDR3 loop spans 13 amino acids. V gave up 0 bases and J gave up 4 bases; unmatched junction bases: 0. The germline V gene has CDR1 SNHLY and CDR2 FYNGKV (reference sequence). The CDR3 is CASSLAQGYEQYF. CDR3 DNA (partial): TGTGCCAGCAGCTTAGCACAGGGGTATGAACAGTAC.

Points on this clone: The gene names here belong to mouse. The read ends 1 residue shy of where the CDR3 ends; the end is completed using the germline J gene. The chain couples TRBV15 to TRBJ2-3, with 10 bases fitting TRBD1. Germline CDR1 is SGHND and CDR2 is FRSKSL. The V and J ends lost 5 bases and 1 base, in that order; junction bases with no gene match: 3. The CDR3 length is 15 residues. CDR3 in amino acids: CASSETGGGAETLYF. The CDR3 bases that were read are TGTGCCAGCAGTGAGACAGGGGGCGGTGCAGAAACGCTGTAT.

A word on this clone: Gene names follow the mouse nomenclature. The DNA ends 1 residue before the CDR3 does, and the rest of the CDR3 is filled in from the germline J gene. Other DNA sequences from this sample encode an identical CDR3 as well. V usage is TRBV13-2 and J usage is TRBJ2-5, with D tentatively TRBD2 (6 bases). Looked up from germline, CDR1 is NNHNN and CDR2 is SYGAGS (reference sequence). The CDR3 consists of 13 residues. Trimming shortened V by 2 bases and J by 3 bases, and 7 bases separated the two germline ends. The covered CDR3 bases are TGTGCCAGCGGTGACTGGGGTCAAGACACCCAGTAC. It translates to CASGDWGQDTQY. The entire CDR3 reads CASGDWGQDTQYF.

This clone is labeled medium-sized. The germline and genes are mouse ones. The read comes to an end 1 residue before the CDR3 does, leaving the germline J gene to fill in the end. The rearrangement links TRBV26 to TRBJ2-1; maybe TRBD2 (7 bases). This CDR3 spans 14 amino acids. V lost 1 base, J lost 6 bases, and 10 bases lay in between. Germline V CDR1 and CDR2: KGHPV, FQNQEV (reference sequence). CDR3 protein: CASSLWGAGAEQFF. The covered CDR3 bases are TGTGCCAGCAGTCTGTGGGGGGCCGGTGCTGAGCAGTTC.

Regarding this clone: The listed genes are named as in mouse. With the read ending 1 residue before the CDR3 end, the germline J gene is used to fill in that end. The chain is built from TRBV12-2 and TRBJ1-1; possible D gene TRBD1, 5 bases. V dropped 2 bases and J dropped 0 bases, with 9 bases sitting between them. The CDR3 has 14 residues. Germline-derived CDR1 and CDR2 are SGHLS and HYDKME. The chain's CDR3 is CASSPTGQNTEVFF. The CDR3 DNA, read in part, is TGTGCCAGCTCTCCAACGGGACAGAACACAGAAGTCTTC.

Judged by abundance, this clone is medium-sized. Gene names denote mouse genes. The read is 1 residue too short to cover the CDR3 end, so that end is filled in from the germline J gene. The chain combines TRBV13-1 with TRBJ1-1, with unresolved D. Deletions cut 1 base from V and 8 bases from J, with 9 bases between. The germline V gene has CDR1 NSHNY and CDR2 SYGAGN. The CDR3 extends over 12 amino acids. The CDR3 DNA, read in part, is TGTGCCAGCAGTGATCGGCAGCCGGAAGTCTTC. Translation: CASSDRQPEVF. The whole CDR3 is CASSDRQPEVFF.

About this clone: The gene names given are mouse names. The sequenced fragment ends 1 residue before the CDR3 boundary, so the rest is inferred from the germline J gene. The chain has TRBV30 and TRBJ2-2; 9 bases match TRBD1. This CDR3 region has 13 residues. Per the germline V gene, CDR1 is SQVVS and CDR2 is ANEGSEA. V was clipped by 5 bases and J by 2 bases; unmatched bases: 0. CDR3 DNA, as far as it was read: TGTAGTTCTGGGACAGGGAACACCGGGCAGCTCTAC. As protein: CSSGTGNTGQLY. In full, the CDR3 is CSSGTGNTGQLYF.

Of note for this clone: All gene names here are mouse names. The read finishes 1 residue shy of the CDR3 end, and the germline J gene is used to complete it. The V call is TRBV26, the J call TRBJ2-5; tentatively, D is TRBD2 (6 bases). This CDR3 comprises 14 residues. Trimming pared 4 bases from V and 0 bases from J, leaving 8 bases between. The germline CDR1 and CDR2 sequences are KGHPV and FQNQEV (reference sequence). Incomplete CDR3 DNA: TGTGCCAGCAGTCCCTGGGGTAACCAAGACACCCAGTAC. Amino acid sequence: CASSPWGNQDTQY. The entire CDR3 sequence reads CASSPWGNQDTQYF.

With regard to this clone: Gene names denote mouse genes. The read is 1 residue too short to cover the CDR3 end, so that end is filled in from the germline J gene. The genes are TRBV12-2 and TRBJ2-3, with 10 positions matching TRBD2. Trimming cost V 4 bases and J 2 bases; bases outside gene matches: 5. From germline, CDR1 is SGHLS and CDR2 HYDKME. The CDR3 spans 15 residues. CDR3 protein: CASSAGGAFAETLYF. CDR3 DNA (partial): TGTGCCAGCTCCGCTGGGGGGGCGTTTGCAGAAACGCTGTAT.

Remarks on this clone: Genes and germline come from the mouse. The read ends 1 residue shy of where the CDR3 ends; the end is completed using the germline J gene. The rearrangement uses TRBV3 and TRBJ1-2, with D perhaps matching TRBD1 (6 bases). With 6 bases removed from V and 4 bases from J, the gap between germline ends came to 9 bases. Germline-derived CDR1 and CDR2 are SNHLY and FYNGKV (reference sequence). The CDR3 runs 12 residues. The CDR3 DNA, read in part, is TGTGCCAGCAGAAGGGGGGGCTCCGACTACACC. Translating gives CASRRGGSDYT. The whole CDR3 is CASRRGGSDYTF. Complete variable domain (other parts from reference TRBV3 and TRBJ1-2): GPKVLQIPSHQIIDMGQMVTLNCDPVSNHLYFYWYKQILGQQMEFLVNFYNGKVMEKSKLFKDQFSVERPDGSYFTLKIQPTALEDSAVYFCASRRGGSDYTFGSGTRLLVI.

Comments on this clone: Gene names are the mouse ones. The CDR3 goes on 1 residue after the read ends, and that part is filled in from the germline J gene. The rearrangement links TRBV23 to TRBJ2-5; the tabulated D call, TRBD1, remains unverified against the DNA. Germline V gene sequence: CDR1 KGHTA, CDR2 FQNQQP. The CDR3 has 12 amino acids. The CDR3 bases that were read are TGCTCCAGCGCCCGACAACAAGACACCCAGTAC. This codes for CSSARQQDTQY. The CDR3 in its entirety is CSSARQQDTQYF.

For this clone: The gene names given are mouse names. The read stops 1 residue short of the end of the CDR3; the missing end is completed from the germline J gene. The chain has TRBV24 and TRBJ2-7; the D call may be TRBD1 or TRBD2 (6 bases each). The CDR3 sequence is 16 residues long. Germline V lookup: CDR1 KGHTA, CDR2 FRNEEI. Trimming took off 0 bases at V and 0 bases at J, with 12 bases between the two ends. CDR3 DNA (partial): TGTGCCAGCAGTCTGTATAGGGGGGTCAGCTCCTATGAACAGTAC. It encodes CASSLYRGVSSYEQY. The whole CDR3 sequence reads CASSLYRGVSSYEQYF.

Only a few counts were recorded for this clone. Gene names denote mouse genes. The DNA ends 1 residue before the CDR3 does, and the rest of the CDR3 is filled in from the germline J gene. The V call is TRBV3, the J call TRBJ2-7; 10 positions agree with TRBD1. Trimming cost V 4 bases and J 6 bases; bases outside gene matches: 3. Per the germline V gene, CDR1 is SNHLY and CDR2 is FYNGKV (reference sequence). This CDR3 is 13 amino acids long. CDR3 in amino acids: CASSSGTGVEQYF. CDR3 DNA (partial): TGTGCCAGCAGCTCCGGGACAGGGGTTGAACAGTAC.

A word on this clone: The genes and germline here are from mouse. The read is 1 residue too short to cover the CDR3 end, so that end is filled in from the germline J gene. J is TRBJ2-1 and V is TRBV23; no check of the table's D call, TRBD1, against the DNA was made. The CDR3 sequence is 14 residues long. The germline gives CDR1 KGHTA, CDR2 FQNQQP. Partial CDR3 DNA: TGCTCCAGCAGTATCCGGGACAGGGGAGCTGAGCAGTTC. Protein: CSSSIRDRGAEQF. The full CDR3 protein is CSSSIRDRGAEQFF.

A remark on this clone: A junction end diverges from the germline sequence, so it may reflect a read error. The gene names given are mouse names. The sequenced fragment ends 1 residue before the CDR3 boundary, so the rest is inferred from the germline J gene. This chain joins TRBV29 and TRBJ2-7, with D possibly TRBD1 on 5 matching bases. This CDR3 has 12 residues. Looked up from germline, CDR1 is MSHET and CDR2 is SYDVDS. The CDR3: CASSSGHYAQYF. The CDR3 bases that were read are TGTGCTAGCAGTTCCGGACACTATGCACAGTAC.

With respect to this clone: Mouse names are used for the genes. The DNA ends 1 residue before the CDR3 does, and the rest of the CDR3 is filled in from the germline J gene. The rearrangement uses TRBV13-1 and TRBJ1-4; D gene uncertain. The germline V gene has CDR1 NSHNY and CDR2 SYGAGN. The CDR3 contains 13 residues. Deletions cut 4 bases from V and 1 base from J, with 5 bases between. This chain's CDR3 is CASSLTSNERLFF. CDR3 DNA, as far as it was read: TGTGCCAGCAGTCTCACTTCCAACGAAAGATTATTT.

In regard to this clone: The gene names here belong to mouse. Read coverage stops 1 residue before the CDR3 terminus; the germline J gene supplies the remainder. The rearrangement links TRBV12-2 to TRBJ1-3; no firm D call. The CDR3 is made up of 14 amino acids. V gave up 4 bases and J gave up 0 bases, with 9 bases separating them. The V gene's germline CDR1 is SGHLS and CDR2 HYDKME. The part of the CDR3 DNA that was read is TGTGCCAGCTCCCCCGTTAATTCTGGAAATACGCTCTAT. Protein product: CASSPVNSGNTLY. The entire CDR3 protein is CASSPVNSGNTLYF.

As for this clone: Germline and genes: mouse. The read ends 1 residue early relative to the CDR3; the germline J gene fills the gap. The chain employs TRBV23 and TRBJ2-1; TRBD2, as called in the table, went unchecked against the DNA. Germline loops: CDR1 KGHTA, CDR2 FQNQQP. The CDR3 length is 17 residues. The covered CDR3 bases are TGCTCCAGCAGTGTCCGGGACTGGGGGGGCGTTTATGCTGAGCAGTTC. It yields the protein CSSSVRDWGGVYAEQF. The whole CDR3 reads CSSSVRDWGGVYAEQFF. Complete variable domain (other parts from reference TRBV23 and TRBJ2-1): DAAVTQKPRYLIKMKGQEAEMKCIPEKGHTAVFWYQQKQSKELKFLIYFQNQQPLDQIDMVKERFSAVCPSSSLCSLGIRTCEAEDSALYLCSSSVRDWGGVYAEQFFGPGTRLTVL.

Details on this clone: Each gene name is a mouse one. The read finishes 1 residue shy of the CDR3 end, and the germline J gene is used to complete it. The chain is built from TRBV13-2 and TRBJ1-1, with a weak D call TRBD1 (5 bases). Between the trimmed V and J ends, which lost 5 bases and 1 base, there was a span of 9 bases. The CDR3 consists of 13 residues. Looked up from germline, CDR1 is NNHNN and CDR2 is SYGAGS (reference sequence). The DNA read from the CDR3 is TGTGCCAGCGGCGCCGGGGGGAACACAGAAGTCTTC. It is translated as CASGAGGNTEVF. The entire CDR3 protein reads CASGAGGNTEVFF.

For this clone: Mouse names are used for the genes. The CDR3 is cut off 1 residue early in the read; its end comes from the germline J gene. The gene calls are TRBV3 and TRBJ1-4; 11 nucleotides align to TRBD1. Germline CDR1 SNHLY, CDR2 FYNGKV (reference sequence). This CDR3 comprises 15 residues. Trimming cost V 6 bases and J 7 bases; bases outside gene matches: 7. CDR3 DNA, as far as it was read: TGTGCCAGCAGTCCCCGGACAGGGGGCATCGAAAGATTATTT. Protein: CASSPRTGGIERLF. The full CDR3 protein reads CASSPRTGGIERLFF.

To note about this clone: Gene and germline names: mouse. The read stops 1 residue short of the end of the CDR3; the missing end is completed from the germline J gene. The chain links TRBV1 to TRBJ2-4; perhaps TRBD1 as D (6 bases). The CDR3 sequence is 13 residues long. Trimming removed 5 bases from V and 4 bases from J, with 10 bases in between. Germline V gene sequence: CDR1 NSQYPW, CDR2 LRSPGD (reference sequence). Incomplete CDR3 DNA: TGCACCTGCAGTCTACAGGGTGAAAACACCTTGTAC. Its translation is CTCSLQGENTLY. In full, the CDR3 is CTCSLQGENTLYF.

This clone showed up just once. The gene names given are mouse names. The read stops 1 residue short of the end of the CDR3; the missing end is completed from the germline J gene. The V gene is TRBV13-1, the J gene TRBJ2-2; D is unresolved. Per the germline V gene, CDR1 is NSHNY and CDR2 is SYGAGN. The CDR3 has 13 amino acids. The V end lost 1 base, the J end lost 3 bases, and 4 bases lay between the germline ends. CDR3 sequence: CASSDRDTGQLYF. Incomplete CDR3 DNA: TGTGCCAGCAGTGATCGGGACACCGGGCAGCTCTAC.

This clone was recorded a few times. Gene names and germline match the mouse. CDR3 loop: CASSLGVSAETLYF. Partial CDR3 DNA: TGTGCCAGCAGTCTAGGGGTTAGTGCAGAAACGCTGTAT. The rearrangement uses TRBV26 and TRBJ2-3; possible D gene TRBD1, 5 bases. The CDR3 extends 1 residue past the end of the read, so its final part is completed from the germline J gene. Germline assignment: CDR1 KGHPV and CDR2 FQNQEV (reference sequence). This CDR3 comprises 14 residues. V gave up 3 bases and J gave up 0 bases, with 7 bases separating them.

Comment on this clone: Gene names and germline match the mouse. Read coverage stops 1 residue before the CDR3 terminus; the germline J gene supplies the remainder. The V and J genes are TRBV29 and TRBJ1-1; D uncertain. Looked up from germline, CDR1 is MSHET and CDR2 is SYDVDS. V was shortened by 5 bases and J by 3 bases, with 7 bases between the two germline ends. The CDR3 runs 12 residues. The CDR3 loop reads CASSPRDTEVFF. The CDR3 DNA, read in part, is TGTGCTAGCAGTCCACGGGACACAGAAGTCTTC.

This clone is judged medium-sized (0.01 to 0.1%). Gene names are mouse gene names. The read halts 1 residue ahead of the CDR3 end, with the missing end drawn from the germline J gene. The chain uses TRBV26 and TRBJ1-3, with D unresolved. CDR3 length: 14 amino acids. Per the germline V gene, CDR1 is KGHPV and CDR2 is FQNQEV (reference sequence). V lost 0 bases to trimming and J lost 4 bases, with 7 bases between them. CDR3 DNA (partial): TGTGCCAGCAGTCTGTCTGGGAGAGGAAATACGCTCTAT. The encoded protein is CASSLSGRGNTLY. The full CDR3 sequence reads CASSLSGRGNTLYF.